This entry lists 10 T cell receptor beta chains sequenced from one sample in a study of shared clonotypes between healthy human individuals. Only in-frame clones appear in the TCRdb table, and some are missing; sequencing was by immunoSEQ multiplex PCR. This repertoire shows approximately 120,000 clones, under 70% found once; its top ten account for roughly a quarter. Sequencing input: memory CD8+ T cells sorted from blood. Regarding subset: CD45RO+ cells pooled with CCR7-negative TemRA cells. The receptors originated from a woman aged 25 to 39 in good health.

This clone was detected a few times. CDR3: CASSQVPGQNTEAFF. In DNA form, the CDR3 reads TGCGCCAGCAGCCAAGTTCCCGGCCAGAACACTGAAGCTTTCTTT. The V call is TRBV4-1, the J call TRBJ1-1; D not certain. V was cut by 1 base and J by 1 base, with 10 bases left in between. Germline loops: CDR1 MGHRA, CDR2 YSYEKL. There are 15 residues in the CDR3.

The chain has TRBV5-6 and TRBJ1-5; D call uncertain. The V end was cut by 4 bases, the J end by 5 bases, with 16 bases between. This CDR3 is 15 amino acids long. CDR1 is SGHDT and CDR2 is YYEEEE in the germline V gene. CDR3 sequence reads: CASSIGRRTYQPQHF. The CDR3 DNA follows: TGTGCCAGCAGCATCGGACGGAGAACGTATCAGCCCCAGCATTTT.

This sequence joins TRBV27 and TRBJ2-5; 8 nucleotides align to TRBD1. With V trimmed by 5 bases and J by 2 bases, 10 bases remained unmatched. The CDR3 length is 16 residues. Germline CDR1 is MNHEY and CDR2 is SMNVEV (reference sequence). The CDR3 loop is CASSQRTGWGQETQYF. DNA of the CDR3: TGTGCCAGCAGTCAACGGACAGGGTGGGGGCAAGAGACCCAGTACTTC.

This chain's CDR3 is CAWTPGQHYEQYF. The CDR3 DNA reads TGTGCCTGGACCCCGGGACAGCACTACGAGCAGTACTTC. The chain recombines TRBV30 with TRBJ2-5, with 7 nucleotides matching TRBD1. The end of the DNA aligns better with TRBJ2-7, so the J call may be wrong. Germline V lookup: CDR1 GTSNPN, CDR2 SVGIG (reference sequence). This CDR3 has 13 amino acids.

CDR3 residues: CASRVQGFSLQETQYF. CDR3 DNA sequence: TGTGCCAGCCGAGTACAGGGTTTTTCCTTGCAAGAGACCCAGTACTTC. The chain recombines TRBV5-8 with TRBJ2-5; perhaps TRBD1 as D (6 bases). This CDR3 spans 16 amino acids. V lost 7 bases to trimming and J lost 2 bases, with 21 bases between them. Germline V gene data show CDR1 as SGHTS and CDR2 as YDEGEE.

The chain combines TRBV4-1 with TRBJ2-5, with 12 bases lining up with TRBD1. J was trimmed by 7 bases and V by 4 bases; bases with no gene match: 13. Looked up from germline, CDR1 is MGHRA and CDR2 is YSYEKL. The CDR3 sequence is 17 residues long. This CDR3 is CASSLVGGTGGFGTQYF. CDR3 bases: TGCGCCAGCAGCCTCGTAGGCGGGACAGGGGGCTTCGGGACCCAGTACTTC.

This sequence joins TRBV16 and TRBJ2-7; 7 nucleotides match TRBD2. The V gene end was trimmed by 3 bases and the J gene end by 4 bases; junction bases not matched to a gene: 6. This CDR3 has 14 amino acids. CDR1 KGHSY and CDR2 FQNENV come from the germline V gene. CDR3 bases: TGTGCCAGCAGCCAGAACGGGAGGTCGTACGAGCAGTACTTC. Its translation: CASSQNGRSYEQYF.

The chain combines TRBV28 with TRBJ1-5; D is unresolved. CDR1 MDHEN and CDR2 SYDVKM come from the germline V gene. Trimming took off 8 bases at V and 0 bases at J, with 11 bases between the two ends. This CDR3 has 14 amino acids. The CDR3 spells CASAVSHSNQPQHF. The CDR3 nucleotides read TGTGCCAGCGCCGTTTCGCATAGCAATCAGCCCCAGCATTTT. The whole variable domain, filled in from reference TRBV28 and TRBJ1-5, reads DVKVTQSSRYLVKRTGEKVFLECVQDMDHENMFWYRQDPGLGLRLIYFSYDVKMKEKGDIPEGYSVSREKKERFSLILESASTNQTSMYLCASAVSHSNQPQHFGDGTRLSIL.

The rearrangement uses TRBV5-1 and TRBJ2-7; D is possibly TRBD2 (5 bases). Between the trimmed V and J ends, which lost 4 bases and 3 bases, there was a span of 11 bases. Per germline, CDR1 SGHRS and CDR2 YFSETQ. There are 13 residues in the CDR3. CDR3 in amino acids: CASSPEDGYEQYF. The CDR3 nucleotides are TGCGCCAGCAGCCCGGAGGACGGCTACGAGCAGTACTTC.

The chain recombines TRBV4-1 with TRBJ2-5, with D maybe TRBD2 (6 bases). The DNA end is more similar to TRBJ2-7, so the J call may be wrong. Germline V lookup: CDR1 MGHRA, CDR2 YSYEKL. The CDR3 length is 15 residues. In DNA, the CDR3 is TGCGCCAGCAGCCAAGATCGGGGGAGTCCGTACGAGCAGTACTTC. This sequence encodes CASSQDRGSPYEQYF.